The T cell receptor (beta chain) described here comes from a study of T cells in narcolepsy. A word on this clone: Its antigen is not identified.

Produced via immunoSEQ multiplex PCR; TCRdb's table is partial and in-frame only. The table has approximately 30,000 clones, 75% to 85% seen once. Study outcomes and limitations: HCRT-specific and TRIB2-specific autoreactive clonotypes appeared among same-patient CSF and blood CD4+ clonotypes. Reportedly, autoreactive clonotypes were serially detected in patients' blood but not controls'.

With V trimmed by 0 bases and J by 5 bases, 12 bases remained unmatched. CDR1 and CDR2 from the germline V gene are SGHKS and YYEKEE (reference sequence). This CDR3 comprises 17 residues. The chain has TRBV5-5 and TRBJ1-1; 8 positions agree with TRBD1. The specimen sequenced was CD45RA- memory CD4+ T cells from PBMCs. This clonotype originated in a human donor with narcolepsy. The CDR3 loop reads CASSLEDLGQVWTEAFF. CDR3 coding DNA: TGTGCCAGCAGCTTGGAAGATCTGGGACAGGTTTGGACTGAAGCTTTCTTT.